This T cell receptor beta chain was captured by sequencing in a study of blood T cell repertoires in COVID-19. The repertoire was sequenced with immunoSEQ multiplex PCR; TCRdb's copy has only in-frame clones and lacks some. The sample records 120,000 to 150,000 clones, 75% to 90% being singletons. Per the germline V gene, CDR1 is SGHTA and CDR2 is FQGNSA. The V end was cut by 1 base, the J end by 4 bases, with 14 bases between. This CDR3 is 15 amino acids long. This clone was seen a few times. The V and J genes are TRBV7-2 and TRBJ2-7; D might be TRBD2 (5 bases). Material: PBMCs or T cells enriched from blood (not recorded which). This TCR was sampled from a man over 45 in a cohort exposed to, infected with or recovered from COVID-19 (not recorded which). In DNA, the CDR3 is TGTGCCAGCAGCTTAGTGGGAGTGGGAGTATACGAGCAGTACTTC. Translation: CASSLVGVGVYEQYF.